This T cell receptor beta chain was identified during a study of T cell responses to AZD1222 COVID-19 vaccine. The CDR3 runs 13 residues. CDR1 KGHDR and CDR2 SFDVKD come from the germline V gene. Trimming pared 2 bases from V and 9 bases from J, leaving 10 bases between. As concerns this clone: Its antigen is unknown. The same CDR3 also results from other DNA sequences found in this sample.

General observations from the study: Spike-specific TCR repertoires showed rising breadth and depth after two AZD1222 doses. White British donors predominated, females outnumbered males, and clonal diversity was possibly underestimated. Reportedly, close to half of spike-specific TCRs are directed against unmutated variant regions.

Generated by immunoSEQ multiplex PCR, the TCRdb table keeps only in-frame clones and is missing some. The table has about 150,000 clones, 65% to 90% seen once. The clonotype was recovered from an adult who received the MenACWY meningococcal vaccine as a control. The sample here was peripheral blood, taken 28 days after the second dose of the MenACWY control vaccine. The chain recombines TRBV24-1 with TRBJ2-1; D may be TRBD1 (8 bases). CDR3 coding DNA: TGTGCCACCAGTGATTACAGGGGGGGTGAGCAGTTCTTC. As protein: CATSDYRGGEQFF.